The 9 T cell receptor beta chains given below trace back to one sample, sequenced in a study of T cell responses to AZD1222 COVID-19 vaccine. Only in-frame clones appear in the TCRdb table, and some are missing; sequencing was by immunoSEQ multiplex PCR. The sample gives approximately 120,000 clones, about 90% of which show up once; approximately 4.2% is in the top ten. Material: peripheral blood, obtained on day 0 of AZD1222 vaccination. The source is an adult in good health.

The rearrangement joins TRBV18 to TRBJ1-1; TRBD1 matches at 9 bases. V gave up 4 bases and J gave up 4 bases; unmatched junction bases: 4. CDR1 and CDR2 (germline): KGHSH, LQKENI. This CDR3 is 14 amino acids long. The CDR3 protein is CASSRDRESTEAFF. For the CDR3, the DNA is TGTGCCAGCTCACGGGACAGGGAGAGCACTGAAGCTTTCTTT.

J is TRBJ2-3 and V is TRBV10-3; D is unresolved. The CDR3 is made up of 16 amino acids. Deletions cut 5 bases from V and 2 bases from J, with 17 bases between. Germline V gene data show CDR1 as ENHRY and CDR2 as SYGVKD. In nucleotides, the CDR3 is TGTGCCATCAGTCCTCTGTCCTTTAACCTCACAGATACGCAGTATTTT. Protein product: CAISPLSFNLTDTQYF.

The chain couples TRBV5-1 to TRBJ1-1, with D hard to call. The CDR3 has 14 amino acids. V lost 0 bases and J lost 4, with 10 bases in between. From germline, CDR1 is SGHRS and CDR2 YFSETQ. In nucleotides, the CDR3 is TGCGCCAGCAGCTTGGGCGGAGGGCCCACTGAAGCTTTCTTT. Amino acids: CASSLGGGPTEAFF.

For the CDR3, the DNA is TGTGCCTGGAGTGTATATGGGACCTATGGCTACACCTTC. Its protein is CAWSVYGTYGYTF. The V gene is TRBV30, the J gene TRBJ1-2; possible D gene TRBD1, 5 bases. The CDR3 covers 13 residues. Trimming removed 0 bases at V and 4 bases at J, with 9 bases between. Germline lookup yields CDR1 GTSNPN and CDR2 SVGIG (reference sequence).

J is TRBJ1-5 and V is TRBV28, with 9 bases lining up with TRBD1. The V gene's germline CDR1 is MDHEN and CDR2 SYDVKM. V shed 5 bases, J shed 7 bases, and the junction held 6 bases outside the gene matches. The CDR3 is made up of 14 amino acids. The CDR3 nucleotides read TGTGCCAGCAGTCCCAGACAGGGGGGGCAGCCCCAGCATTTT. It encodes CASSPRQGGQPQHF.

The V call is TRBV19, the J call TRBJ1-1; no clear D gene. This CDR3 comprises 11 residues. The germline V and J ends were trimmed by 7 bases and 6 bases, with 9 bases remaining between them. The V gene's germline CDR1 is LNHDA and CDR2 SQIVND (reference sequence). This CDR3 reads CASTEDAEAFF. As DNA, the CDR3 is TGTGCCAGTACTGAGGACGCTGAAGCTTTCTTT.

The V gene is TRBV14, the J gene TRBJ2-1; TRBD2 aligns across 10 bases. Trimming at V came to 1 base and at J to 0 bases, leaving 6 bases not matched to a gene. This CDR3 is 18 amino acids long. From germline, CDR1 is SGHDN and CDR2 FVKESK. CDR3 in amino acids: CASSQVSGGPSSYNEQFF. For the CDR3, the DNA is TGTGCCAGCAGCCAAGTTAGCGGGGGGCCAAGCTCCTACAATGAGCAGTTCTTC.

The chain recombines TRBV30 with TRBJ2-5; D not certain. CDR3 length equals 11 residues. V lost 2 bases to trimming and J lost 5 bases, with 6 bases between them. Germline V CDR1 and CDR2: GTSNPN, SVGIG (reference sequence). CDR3 sequence: CAWSPSETQYF. The CDR3 DNA reads TGTGCCTGGAGTCCTTCGGAGACCCAGTACTTC. The whole variable domain, remainder taken from reference TRBV30 and TRBJ2-5, is SQTIHQWPATLVQPVGSPLSLECTVEGTSNPNLYWYRQAAGRGLQLLFYSVGIGQISSEVPQNLSASRPQDRQFILSSKKLLLSDSGFYLCAWSPSETQYFGPGTRLLVL.

The V gene is TRBV20-1, the J gene TRBJ1-3; unclear D gene. V gave up 3 bases and J gave up 3 bases, with 3 bases separating them. Germline V gene lookup returns CDR1 DFQATT and CDR2 SNEGSKA (reference sequence). CDR3 length: 11 residues. This CDR3 is CSARGGNTIYF. For the CDR3, the DNA is TGCAGTGCTAGGGGTGGAAACACCATATATTTT.